This TCR beta chain was sequenced during a study of early T cells in non-severe SARS-CoV-2 infection. Study context: With bulk RNA from unsorted whole blood as input, sequencing yielded unpaired chains. Study results and caveats: Anti-spike CD8 responses were favored by VDJdb matching, which missed private and CD4 specificities.

Molecules of cDNA were individually given unique molecular identifiers that were attached to them. TCRdb itself ran the 5' RACE reads through MiXCR, one entry per CDR3 protein. The table records approximately 81,000 distinct CDR3 sequences, about 14% of them present only once. This clonotype was seen ten or more times. Its antigen is currently unknown. V lost 0 bases to trimming and J lost 5 bases, with 10 bases between them. CDR3 size: 15 residues. Germline loops: CDR1 SEHNR, CDR2 FQNEAQ (reference sequence). The chain carries TRBV7-9 and TRBJ1-4, with TRBD1 as a possible D gene (5 bases). The material sequenced was whole blood. This sequence originates from an adult who was a healthcare worker with PCR-confirmed SARS-CoV-2 infection or an uninfected control (not recorded which). The CDR3 region has the DNA TGTGCCAGCAGCTTAGCGCGGTCAGGGAATGAAAAACTGTTTTTT. As protein: CASSLARSGNEKLFF.